This T cell receptor (beta chain) was captured by sequencing in a study of human T cells and chemical hapten exposure. About the study: Small differences in pooled library volume mainly drove the variation in TCR yields per sample.

It was the library that attached unique molecular identifiers to individual cDNA molecules. TCRdb redid the calling of the 5' RACE reads with MiXCR, one entry per CDR3 protein. The sample yields tens of thousands of distinct CDR3 sequences, more than 7% seen once. The template was total RNA from unfractionated whole blood. CDR3 length equals 14 residues. Germline loops: CDR1 SGHRS, CDR2 YFSETQ. V was clipped by 0 bases and J by 0 bases, with 7 bases between them. This clonotype was seen at least ten times. What it recognizes is unknown. Study-wide points: No shift was seen in TCRs above 1 in 1000 frequency with DPC sensitization.

The chain joins TRBV5-1 to TRBJ2-7; no clear D gene. This TCR came from a male donor in good health. Here the CDR3 reads CASSLDAGSYEQYF. Written as DNA, the CDR3 is TGCGCCAGCAGCTTGGACGCCGGCTCCTACGAGCAGTACTTC.